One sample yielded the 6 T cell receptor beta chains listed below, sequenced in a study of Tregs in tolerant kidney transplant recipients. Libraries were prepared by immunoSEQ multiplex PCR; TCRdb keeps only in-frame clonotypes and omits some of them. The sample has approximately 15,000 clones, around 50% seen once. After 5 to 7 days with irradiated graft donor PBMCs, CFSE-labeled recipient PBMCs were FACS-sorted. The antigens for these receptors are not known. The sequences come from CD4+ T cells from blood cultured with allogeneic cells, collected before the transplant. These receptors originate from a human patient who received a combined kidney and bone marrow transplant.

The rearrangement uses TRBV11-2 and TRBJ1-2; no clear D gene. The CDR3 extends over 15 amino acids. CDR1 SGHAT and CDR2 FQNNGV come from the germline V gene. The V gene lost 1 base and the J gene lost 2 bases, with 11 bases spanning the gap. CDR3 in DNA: TGTGCCAGCAGCTTAGCGCAGTGGCAGAACTATGGCTACACCTTC. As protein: CASSLAQWQNYGYTF.

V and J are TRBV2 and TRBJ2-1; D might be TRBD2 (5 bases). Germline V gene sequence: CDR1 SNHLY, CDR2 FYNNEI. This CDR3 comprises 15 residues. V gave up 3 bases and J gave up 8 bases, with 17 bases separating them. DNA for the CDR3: TGTGCCAGCAGTGACCGGACGCGAGGGTCCGATGAGCAGTTCTTC. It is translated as CASSDRTRGSDEQFF.

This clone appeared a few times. CDR3 in amino acids: CASRKAGRDTQYF. The CDR3 DNA sequence: TGTGCCAGCCGGAAGGCGGGGAGAGATACGCAGTATTTT. This sequence joins TRBV6-6 and TRBJ2-3; TRBD2 might be the D (6 bases). Looked up from germline, CDR1 is MNHNY and CDR2 is SVGAGI (reference sequence). V lost 8 bases to trimming and J lost 5 bases, with 14 bases between them. CDR3 length: 13 amino acids.

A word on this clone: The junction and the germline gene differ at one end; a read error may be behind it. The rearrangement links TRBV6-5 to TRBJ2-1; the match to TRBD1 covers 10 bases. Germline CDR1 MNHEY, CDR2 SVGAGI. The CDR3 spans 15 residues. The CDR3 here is CASNYYGQGVGEQFF. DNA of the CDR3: TGTGCCAGCAATTACTACGGACAGGGGGTAGGAGAGCAGTTCTTC.

The CDR3 DNA follows: TGTGCCAGCAGCTTACGACACCTCTCTGGGGCCAACGTCCTGACTTTC. Protein sequence: CASSLRHLSGANVLTF. V gene TRBV11-3 combines with J gene TRBJ2-6, with D unclear. This CDR3 has 16 amino acids. Germline V lookup: CDR1 SGHNT, CDR2 YENEEA. Trimming cost V 2 bases and J 0 bases, with 8 bases left between them.

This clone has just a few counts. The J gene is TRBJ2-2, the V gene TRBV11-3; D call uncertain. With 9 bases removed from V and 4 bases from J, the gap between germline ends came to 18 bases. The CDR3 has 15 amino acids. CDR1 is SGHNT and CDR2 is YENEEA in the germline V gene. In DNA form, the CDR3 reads TGTGCCAGTATCTTATCAGGAAGTCGCACCGGGGAGCTGTTTTTT. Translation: CASILSGSRTGELFF.